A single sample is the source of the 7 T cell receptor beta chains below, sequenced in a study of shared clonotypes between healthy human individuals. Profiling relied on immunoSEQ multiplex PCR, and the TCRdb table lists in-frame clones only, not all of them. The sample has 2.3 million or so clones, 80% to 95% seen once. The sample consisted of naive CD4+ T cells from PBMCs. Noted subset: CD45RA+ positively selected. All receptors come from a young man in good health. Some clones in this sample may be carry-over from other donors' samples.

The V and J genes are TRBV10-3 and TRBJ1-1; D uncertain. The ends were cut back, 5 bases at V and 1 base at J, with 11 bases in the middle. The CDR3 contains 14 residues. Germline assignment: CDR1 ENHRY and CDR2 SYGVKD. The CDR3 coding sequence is TGTGCCATCAGTCCCCCCGGGGAGAACACTGAAGCTTTCTTT. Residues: CAISPPGENTEAFF.

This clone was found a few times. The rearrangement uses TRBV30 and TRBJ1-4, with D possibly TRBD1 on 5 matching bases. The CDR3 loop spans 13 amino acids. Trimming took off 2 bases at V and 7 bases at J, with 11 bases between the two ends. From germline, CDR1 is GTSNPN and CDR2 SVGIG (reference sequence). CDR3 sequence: CAWSRGGSEKLFF. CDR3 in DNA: TGTGCCTGGAGTAGGGGAGGTAGTGAAAAACTGTTTTTT.

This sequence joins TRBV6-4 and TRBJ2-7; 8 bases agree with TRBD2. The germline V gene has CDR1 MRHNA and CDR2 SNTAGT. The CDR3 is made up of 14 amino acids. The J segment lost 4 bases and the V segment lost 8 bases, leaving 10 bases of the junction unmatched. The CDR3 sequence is CASLRGAGAYEQYF. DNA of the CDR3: TGTGCCAGCCTCCGGGGAGCGGGGGCTTACGAGCAGTACTTC.

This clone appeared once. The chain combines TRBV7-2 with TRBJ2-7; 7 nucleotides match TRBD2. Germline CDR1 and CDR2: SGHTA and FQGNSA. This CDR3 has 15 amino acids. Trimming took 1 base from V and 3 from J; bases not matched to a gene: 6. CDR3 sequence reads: CASSLDTSAYYEQYF. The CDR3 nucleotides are TGTGCCAGCAGCTTAGATACTAGCGCCTACTACGAGCAGTACTTC.

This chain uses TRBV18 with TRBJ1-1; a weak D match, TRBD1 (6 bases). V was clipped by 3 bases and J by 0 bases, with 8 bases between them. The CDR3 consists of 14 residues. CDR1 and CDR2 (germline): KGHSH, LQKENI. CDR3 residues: CASSPTGLNTEAFF. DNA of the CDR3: TGTGCCAGCTCACCGACAGGTTTGAACACTGAAGCTTTCTTT.

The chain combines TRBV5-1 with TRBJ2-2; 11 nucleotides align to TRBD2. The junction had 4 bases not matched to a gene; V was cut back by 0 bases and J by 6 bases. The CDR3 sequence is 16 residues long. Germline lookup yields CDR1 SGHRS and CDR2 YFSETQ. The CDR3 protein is CASSLGTSGPAGELFF. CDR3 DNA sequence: TGCGCCAGCAGCTTGGGGACTAGCGGGCCCGCCGGGGAGCTGTTTTTT.

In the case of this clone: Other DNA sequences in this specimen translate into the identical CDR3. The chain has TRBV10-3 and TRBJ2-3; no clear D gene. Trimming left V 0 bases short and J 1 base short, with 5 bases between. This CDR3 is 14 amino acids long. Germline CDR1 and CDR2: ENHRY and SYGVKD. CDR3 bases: TGTGCCATCAGTGAGTCCACTGGCACAGATACGCAGTATTTT. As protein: CAISESTGTDTQYF.